The T cell receptor beta chain under discussion was sequenced for a study of early T cells in non-severe SARS-CoV-2 infection. Study in general: Chains were not paired, and sequencing was done on bulk RNA from unsorted whole blood.

This clonotype appeared many times. Its antigen is as yet unknown. General study points: VDJdb-based annotation leaned toward anti-spike CD8 responses and missed private and CD4 specificities.

Attached unique molecular identifiers marked individual cDNA molecules. TCRdb independently ran MiXCR on the 5' RACE reads; one entry per CDR3 protein. The data hold roughly 97,000 distinct CDR3 sequences, with 8% to 13% observed a single time. Deletions cut 3 bases from V and 1 base from J, with 10 bases between. Germline V CDR1 and CDR2: DFQATT, SNEGSKA (reference sequence). This CDR3 has 14 amino acids. Sequences were derived from whole blood, sampled at baseline. The chain carries TRBV20-1 and TRBJ1-5; the D is unclear. The source of this sequence is an adult who was a healthcare worker with PCR-confirmed SARS-CoV-2 infection or an uninfected control (not recorded which). The CDR3 DNA is TGCAGTGCTAGTGCGGGAGTGAGCAATCAGCCCCAGCATTTT. Translation gives CSASAGVSNQPQHF.